This TCR beta chain was recovered during a study of cytomegalovirus exposure and HLA in healthy donors. Study outcomes and limitations: Compared with the approximately 680-donor mean, an Asian-associated ancestry cluster reportedly had fewer N-insertions, according to a later analysis. Some V segments (TRBV6-2 and TRBV6-3 among them) were excluded as indistinguishable.

Primers: 60 Vbeta forward and 13 Jbeta reverse. Assay used: immunoSEQ multiplex PCR; TCRdb lists only in-frame clones, some missing. The data show 160,000 or so clones, 79% seen once. Turning to this clone: What it binds is unknown.

The CDR3 has 14 residues. J lost 5 bases, V lost 5 bases, and 9 bases had no gene match. Germline values: CDR1 LNHDA, CDR2 SQIVND (reference sequence). This TCR was recovered from a woman aged 40 to 50 in good health and CMV-seronegative. Sequenced input: PBMCs. J is TRBJ2-7 and V is TRBV19, with 7 positions matching TRBD1. The CDR3 DNA is TGTGCCAGTAGTCCGAACAGGGGTCGGGACGAGCAGTACTTC. Translation gives CASSPNRGRDEQYF.